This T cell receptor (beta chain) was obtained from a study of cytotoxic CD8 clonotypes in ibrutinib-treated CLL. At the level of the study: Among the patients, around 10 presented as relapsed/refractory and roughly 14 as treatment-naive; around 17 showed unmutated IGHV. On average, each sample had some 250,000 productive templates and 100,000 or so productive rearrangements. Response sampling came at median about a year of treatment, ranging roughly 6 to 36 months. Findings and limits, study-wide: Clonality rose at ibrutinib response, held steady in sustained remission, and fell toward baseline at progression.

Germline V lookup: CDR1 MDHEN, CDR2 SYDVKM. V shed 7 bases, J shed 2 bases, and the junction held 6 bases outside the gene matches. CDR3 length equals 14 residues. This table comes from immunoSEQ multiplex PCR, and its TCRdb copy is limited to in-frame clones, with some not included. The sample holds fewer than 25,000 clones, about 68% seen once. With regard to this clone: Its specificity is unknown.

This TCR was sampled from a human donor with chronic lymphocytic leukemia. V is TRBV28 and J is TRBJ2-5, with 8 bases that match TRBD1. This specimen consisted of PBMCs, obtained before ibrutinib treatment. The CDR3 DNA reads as TGTGCCAGCACCCATAGGGACAGGCAAGAGACCCAGTACTTC. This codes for CASTHRDRQETQYF.